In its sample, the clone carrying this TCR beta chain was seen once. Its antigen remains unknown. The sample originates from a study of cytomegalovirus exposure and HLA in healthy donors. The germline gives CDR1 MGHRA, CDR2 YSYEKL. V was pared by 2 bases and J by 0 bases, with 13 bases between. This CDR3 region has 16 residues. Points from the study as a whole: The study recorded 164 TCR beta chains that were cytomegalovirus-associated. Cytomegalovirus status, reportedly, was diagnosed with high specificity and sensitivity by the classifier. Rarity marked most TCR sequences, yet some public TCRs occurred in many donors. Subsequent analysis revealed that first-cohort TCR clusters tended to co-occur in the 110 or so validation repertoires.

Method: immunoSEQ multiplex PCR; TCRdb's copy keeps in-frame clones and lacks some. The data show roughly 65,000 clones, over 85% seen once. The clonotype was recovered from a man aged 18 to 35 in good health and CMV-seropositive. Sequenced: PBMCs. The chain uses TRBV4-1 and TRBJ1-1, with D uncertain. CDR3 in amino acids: CASSQNSYDMNTEAFF. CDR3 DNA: TGCGCCAGCAGCCAAAATTCATACGACATGAACACTGAAGCTTTCTTT.